Sequencing of this TCR beta chain was carried out in a study of molecular identifiers for immune sequencing clone quantification. TCRdb itself ran the PCR reads through MiXCR, one entry per CDR3 protein. Among about 640,000 distinct CDR3 sequences, just under 20% were seen once, and the ten largest hold roughly 0.9%. Study-level findings and limits: Among approximately 1 million naive cells, as was reported, spiked Jurkat TCR RNA from one cell was detectable.

This clonotype has a count of ten or more. What it recognizes is unknown. CDR1 MNHEY and CDR2 SMNVEV come from the germline V gene (reference sequence). This CDR3 is 14 amino acids long. V lost 1 base, J lost 2 bases, and 9 bases lay in between. Sequencing used naive CD8+ T cells from blood, with Jurkat cell RNA spiked in. This sample's subset: FACS-sorted CD8+CD4-CCR7+CD45RA+ naive T cells. V and J are TRBV27 and TRBJ2-7; D remains ambiguous. This receptor was identified in a human donor in good health. Some libraries in this study had Jurkat cell RNA spiked in. The CDR3 is CASSLYGSTYEQYF. CDR3 DNA: TGTGCCAGCAGTTTATACGGCAGTACCTACGAGCAGTACTTC.